Shown below are 25 T cell receptor beta chains from a single sample sequenced in a study of T cells after yellow fever vaccination. Each CDR3 protein is one row after TCRdb ran MiXCR on the 5' RACE reads. The sample gives roughly 120,000 distinct CDR3 sequences, more than 7.5% of which show up once; about 25% is in the top ten. The input for sequencing was CD8+ T cells sorted from PBMCs, taken 45 days after the yellow fever booster vaccination. The receptors were sampled from a man between 25 and 39 years old who received the YFV17D yellow fever vaccine.

There are a few counts of this clonotype. This chain uses TRBV5-1 with TRBJ2-2; possibly TRBD1 for D (5 bases). This CDR3 spans 15 amino acids. Trimming took off 2 bases at V and 0 bases at J, with 8 bases between the two ends. CDR1 and CDR2 from the germline V gene are SGHRS and YFSETQ. CDR3: CASSFTGANTGELFF. For the CDR3, the DNA is TGCGCCAGCAGCTTCACAGGAGCGAACACCGGGGAGCTGTTTTTT.

This rearrangement joins TRBV4-1 to TRBJ2-5, with 13 bases identical to TRBD2. This CDR3 comprises 23 residues. The germline CDR1 and CDR2 sequences are MGHRA and YSYEKL. Germline trimming cut 0 bases from V and 2 bases from J; bases unmatched to any gene: 21. The CDR3 DNA reads as TGCGCCAGCAGCCAAGAAAGATCAGGGGCATTCTTGGGGACTAGCGGGATTCAAGAGACCCAGTACTTC. It specifies CASSQERSGAFLGTSGIQETQYF.

At least ten counts were recorded for this clonotype. V and J are TRBV20-1 and TRBJ2-1; TRBD2 matches at 8 bases. Trimming took 6 bases from V and 8 from J; bases not matched to a gene: 15. This CDR3 is 15 amino acids long. Germline CDR1 DFQATT, CDR2 SNEGSKA (reference sequence). CDR3 amino acids: CSAPIAPGGYDEQFF. Here the CDR3 DNA reads TGCAGTGCCCCGATAGCCCCGGGAGGGTACGATGAGCAGTTCTTC.

This clonotype was detected ten times or more. The chain combines TRBV7-6 with TRBJ2-3; 12 bases match TRBD2. CDR1 is SGHVS and CDR2 is FNYEAQ in the germline V gene. The CDR3 runs to 16 residues. V gave up 5 bases and J gave up 4 bases; unmatched junction bases: 7. CDR3 amino acids: CASSIPTSGSADTQYF. For the CDR3, the DNA is TGTGCCAGCAGCATCCCGACTAGCGGGAGCGCAGATACGCAGTATTTT.

At least ten counts were recorded for this clonotype. V usage is TRBV7-2 and J usage is TRBJ2-3; D uncertain. Germline CDR1 and CDR2: SGHTA and FQGNSA. The CDR3 totals 14 residues. The V and J ends lost 4 bases and 4 bases respectively, with 12 bases between them. The CDR3 region has the DNA TGTGCCAGCAGCTCAGTTGCATTTTCAGATACGCAGTATTTT. Its protein product is CASSSVAFSDTQYF.

The chain combines TRBV7-2 with TRBJ2-1, with TRBD2 as a possible D gene (6 bases). The germline V and J ends were trimmed by 4 bases and 7 bases, with 20 bases remaining between them. The CDR3 contains 16 residues. Germline CDR1 and CDR2: SGHTA and FQGNSA. The CDR3: CASSYPGVAAFNEQFF. In DNA form, the CDR3 reads TGTGCCAGCAGCTACCCCGGAGTAGCGGCTTTTAATGAGCAGTTCTTC.

This clonotype was detected many times. The chain is built from TRBV5-1 and TRBJ2-1, with D possibly TRBD2 on 6 matching bases. CDR3 length equals 15 residues. Germline V gene sequence: CDR1 SGHRS, CDR2 YFSETQ. Deletions cut 0 bases from V and 7 bases from J, with 14 bases between. CDR3 nucleotide sequence: TGCGCCAGCAGCTTGGCTCCCGGGGGACCAAATGAGCAGTTCTTC. Its protein is CASSLAPGGPNEQFF.

This clonotype was detected ten times or more. The chain joins TRBV7-9 to TRBJ2-3; the D call may be TRBD1 or TRBD2 (5 bases each). CDR1 is SEHNR and CDR2 is FQNEAQ in the germline V gene (reference sequence). V was pared by 8 bases and J by 6 bases, with 12 bases between. The length of the CDR3 is 12 residues. The CDR3 DNA reads as TGTGCCAGCGGGACCAGGCTGGATACGCAGTATTTT. This sequence encodes CASGTRLDTQYF. The full variable domain, its missing parts supplied by reference TRBV7-9 and TRBJ2-3, is DTGVSQNPRHKITKRGQNVTFRCDPISEHNRLYWYRQTLGQGPEFLTYFQNEAQLEKSRLLSDRFSAERPKGSFSTLEIQRTEQGDSAMYLCASGTRLDTQYFGPGTRLTVL.

The chain employs TRBV5-1 and TRBJ2-3; D is possibly TRBD2 (5 bases). The V gene lost 0 bases and the J gene lost 6 bases, with 17 bases spanning the gap. In germline, CDR1 is SGHRS, CDR2 YFSETQ. The CDR3 runs 16 residues. The CDR3 loop is CASSLDSPTTGDTQYF. CDR3 nucleotide sequence: TGCGCCAGCAGCTTGGATAGCCCGACTACGGGGGATACGCAGTATTTT.

There are many counts of this clonotype. The chain couples TRBV5-1 to TRBJ2-5, with 10 positions matching TRBD1. CDR1 and CDR2 from the germline V gene are SGHRS and YFSETQ. Trimming at V came to 0 bases and at J to 5 bases, leaving 16 bases not matched to a gene. The CDR3 loop spans 19 amino acids. CDR3 nucleotide sequence: TGCGCCAGCAGCTTGGATAACGCTCGAGCGGACAGGGGGTTTGAGACCCAGTACTTC. Its translation: CASSLDNARADRGFETQYF.

The chain uses TRBV9 and TRBJ2-1, with TRBD1 matching 11 bases. The CDR3 extends over 17 amino acids. With V trimmed by 3 bases and J by 4 bases, 9 bases remained unmatched. Germline CDR1 SGDLS, CDR2 YYNGEE. For the CDR3, the DNA is TGTGCCAGCAGCGCCGATATCGGACAGGGGGCTTACAATGAGCAGTTCTTC. Translation gives CASSADIGQGAYNEQFF.

This clonotype was detected ten times or more. V and J are TRBV5-1 and TRBJ2-7; D is undetermined. This CDR3 has 13 amino acids. From germline, CDR1 is SGHRS and CDR2 YFSETQ. V dropped 1 base and J dropped 2 bases, with 7 bases sitting between them. The CDR3 region is CASSLTVTYEQYF. The CDR3 nucleotides are TGCGCCAGCAGCTTGACAGTTACCTACGAGCAGTACTTC.

The rearrangement uses TRBV12-3 or TRBV12-4 and TRBJ2-7; D unclear. This CDR3 has 13 amino acids. The V end lost 3 bases, the J end lost 3 bases, and 9 bases lay between the germline ends. The CDR3 DNA reads TGTGCCAGCAGTTTGATACCGGGCTACGAGCAGTACTTC. It yields the protein CASSLIPGYEQYF.

This clonotype showed up just a few times. The rearrangement joins TRBV18 to TRBJ2-1; 10 bases are shared with TRBD1. This CDR3 has 14 amino acids. V lost 3 bases, J lost 9 bases, and 5 bases stayed unmatched. Germline assignment: CDR1 KGHSH and CDR2 LQKENI. The CDR3 loop reads CASSPGQGIVEQFF. The DNA of the CDR3 is TGTGCCAGCTCACCGGGACAGGGGATCGTTGAGCAGTTCTTC.

This clonotype was found a few times. This rearrangement joins TRBV28 to TRBJ2-5, with 10 bases lining up with TRBD2. The CDR3 contains 15 residues. Losses at the gene ends were 8 bases for V and 2 bases for J; bases not matched to a gene: 8. Germline CDR1 reads MDHEN; CDR2 reads SYDVKM. The CDR3 reads CASVPGTSVQETQYF. The CDR3 region has the DNA TGTGCCAGCGTACCCGGGACTAGCGTACAAGAGACCCAGTACTTC.

Note on this clonotype: Its ends do not fully match the called genes, so a read error is possible. The chain carries TRBV7-8 and TRBJ2-1; D perhaps matches TRBD1 (7 bases). CDR1 SGHVS and CDR2 FQNEAQ come from the germline V gene. CDR3 length: 15 residues. CDR3 in DNA: TGTGCCAGCAGCTTTAAGGGGGCCTGGGGGGTTGAGCCGTTCTTC. It yields the protein CASSFKGAWGVEPFF.

At least ten counts were recorded for this clonotype. The rearrangement links TRBV15 to TRBJ2-1, with D maybe TRBD1 (5 bases). Germline V CDR1 and CDR2: LNHNV, YYDKDF (reference sequence). The CDR3 is 15 amino acids. The V end was cut by 8 bases, the J end by 4 bases, with 18 bases between. In DNA form, the CDR3 reads TGTGCCACCCTCGACCAGGGCGGAATTTACAATGAGCAGTTCTTC. It yields the protein CATLDQGGIYNEQFF.

There are many counts of this clonotype. The rearrangement links TRBV20-1 to TRBJ2-1, with TRBD2 matching over 11 bases. Germline-derived CDR1 and CDR2 are DFQATT and SNEGSKA (reference sequence). The CDR3 runs 17 residues. Trimming at V came to 7 bases and at J to 0 bases, leaving 11 bases not matched to a gene. CDR3: CSVLASGRHSSYNEQFF. The CDR3 nucleotides are TGCAGTGTCCTAGCTAGCGGGAGGCACAGCTCCTACAATGAGCAGTTCTTC.

This clonotype has at least ten counts. The CDR3 DNA sequence: TGTGCCAGCAGCGCCTTAGCGGGAGCCCAGCCAGATACGCAGTATTTT. Translating gives CASSALAGAQPDTQYF. This chain connects TRBV7-8 to TRBJ2-3; 9 bases are a match to TRBD2. V lost 5 bases, J lost 4 bases, and 10 bases stayed unmatched. This CDR3 region has 16 residues. The germline V gene encodes CDR1 SGHVS and CDR2 FQNEAQ.

The J gene is TRBJ2-2, the V gene TRBV11-2, with 7 bases matching TRBD2. The CDR3 runs to 17 residues. V was pared by 5 bases and J by 2 bases, with 11 bases of the junction left unmatched. Germline CDR1 reads SGHAT; CDR2 reads FQNNGV. CDR3 coding DNA: TGTGCCAGCAGCCCACAGTCTAGCGGAGTAAACACCGGGGAGCTGTTTTTT. Translation gives CASSPQSSGVNTGELFF.

This clonotype was seen a few times. This rearrangement joins TRBV11-2 to TRBJ2-3; D is perhaps TRBD2 (5 bases). The CDR3 totals 16 residues. Trimming pared 3 bases from V and 1 base from J, leaving 14 bases between. Germline CDR1 and CDR2: SGHAT and FQNNGV. The CDR3 DNA follows: TGTGCCAGCAGCTTCCCAGAGGGTCTGGGCACAGATACGCAGTATTTT. Encoded protein: CASSFPEGLGTDTQYF. Looking up the rest from reference TRBV11-2 and TRBJ2-3 gives the full variable domain: EAGVAQSPRYKIIEKRQSVAFWCNPISGHATLYWYQQILGQGPKLLIQFQNNGVVDDSQLPKDRFSAERLKGVDSTLKIQPAKLEDSAVYLCASSFPEGLGTDTQYFGPGTRLTVL.

This clonotype has ten or more counts. The V gene is TRBV5-1, the J gene TRBJ2-1; 9 bases match TRBD2. Losses at the gene ends were 0 bases for V and 4 bases for J; bases not matched to a gene: 11. CDR3 length equals 18 residues. CDR1 and CDR2 (germline): SGHRS, YFSETQ. The CDR3 loop is CASSLVASGTYTYNEQFF. The CDR3 nucleotides read TGCGCCAGCAGCTTGGTAGCTAGCGGGACCTACACTTACAATGAGCAGTTCTTC.

This clonotype was observed at least ten times. The V gene is TRBV24-1, the J gene TRBJ2-3, with TRBD2 as a possible D gene (7 bases). The V gene lost 3 bases and the J gene lost 1 base, with 19 bases spanning the gap. Germline CDR1 and CDR2: KGHDR and SFDVKD. This CDR3 is built from 18 residues. CDR3 in amino acids: CATSDTSGLGGGTDTQYF. The CDR3 nucleotides are TGTGCCACCAGTGATACCTCCGGACTAGGGGGGGGCACAGATACGCAGTATTTT.

This clonotype came up a few times. This chain connects TRBV28 to TRBJ2-1; 8 bases align to TRBD1. The trim removed 1 base at V and 5 bases at J, leaving 7 bases unmatched. The CDR3 runs to 16 residues. From germline, CDR1 is MDHEN and CDR2 SYDVKM. The DNA for the CDR3 is TGTGCCAGCAGTTTATACGACAGGGGCCCAAACAATGAGCAGTTCTTC. Its translation is CASSLYDRGPNNEQFF.

A note on this clonotype: This may come from a read error, since a much larger clone is one base off. This chain links TRBV12-3 or TRBV12-4 with TRBJ2-5; D possibly corresponds to TRBD2 (5 bases). The CDR3 has 14 amino acids. V lost 2 bases, J lost 5 bases, and 12 bases lay in between. The CDR3 is CASSLTAGEETQYF. CDR3 in DNA: TGTGCCAGCAGTTTAACCGCTGGGGAGGAGACCCAGTACTTC.